This T cell receptor beta chain was obtained from a study of CD8+CD57+ T cells in acquired aplastic anemia. This clonotype was observed at least ten times. CD8+CD57+ cell expansion had been shown by flow cytometry in patients chosen for sequencing. The CDR3 is made up of 14 amino acids. V shed 7 bases, J shed 0 bases, and the junction held 3 bases outside the gene matches. Genomic DNA served as template for TCR beta VDJ and CDR3 profiling. TCRdb reprocessed the reads via MiXCR and lists one record per CDR3 protein. The data hold some 160,000 distinct CDR3 sequences, with around half observed a single time.

Sequencing used sorted CD4+, CD8+, or CD8+CD57+ T cells (not recorded which) from PBMCs. This sequence was found in a human donor with aplastic anemia. V and J are TRBV12-3 or TRBV12-4 and TRBJ1-1; 9 positions agree with TRBD1. The CDR3 sequence is CASIRTGVNTEAFF. The CDR3 DNA sequence: TGTGCCAGCATCAGGACAGGGGTGAACACTGAAGCTTTCTTT.